This TCR beta chain was sequenced in a study of OX40 agonist ivuxolimab in advanced cancers. The study, taken as a whole, reports: CD4+ and CD8+ blood T cells expanded clonally by week 6 at 0.1 to 3.0 mg/kg.

Details on this clone: The antigen is not known.

The data were produced by immunoSEQ multiplex PCR, yet TCRdb's version contains in-frame clones alone and is incomplete. The sample carries some 49,000 clones, about 85% recorded once. Germline values: CDR1 LGHNT, CDR2 FRNRAP. The CDR3 is made up of 13 amino acids. Trimming took 5 bases from V and 6 from J, leaving 11 bases between them. The V call is TRBV12-5, the J call TRBJ1-5; tentative D call: TRBD1 (5 bases). The clonotype was recovered from an adult with an advanced solid tumor such as melanoma, head and neck, liver or kidney cancer. The specimen was CD4+ or CD8+ T cells sorted from blood, collected in a trial of the OX40 agonist ivuxolimab. The DNA for the CDR3 is TGTGCTAGTGGTACAGGAAGAATTCAGCCCCAGCATTTT. It codes for CASGTGRIQPQHF.